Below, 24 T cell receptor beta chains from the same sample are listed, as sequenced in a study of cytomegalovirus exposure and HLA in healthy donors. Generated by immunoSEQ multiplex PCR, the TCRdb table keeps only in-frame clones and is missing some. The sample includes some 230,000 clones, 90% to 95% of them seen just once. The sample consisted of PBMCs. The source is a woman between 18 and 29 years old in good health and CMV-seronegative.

The CDR3, as DNA: TGCGCCAGCAGCTTAAGGGGACAGGGTTTCCGAAACACCATATATTTT. It codes for CASSLRGQGFRNTIYF. The gene calls are TRBV5-1 and TRBJ1-3, with 9 bases fitting TRBD1. Germline trimming cut 2 bases from V and 5 bases from J; bases unmatched to any gene: 8. The CDR3 is 16 amino acids. Germline values: CDR1 SGHRS, CDR2 YFSETQ.

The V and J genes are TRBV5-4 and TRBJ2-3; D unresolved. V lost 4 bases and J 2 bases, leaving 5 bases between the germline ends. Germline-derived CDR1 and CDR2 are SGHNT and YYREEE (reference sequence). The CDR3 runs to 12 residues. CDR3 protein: CASSRLTDTQYF. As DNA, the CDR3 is TGTGCCAGCAGCAGACTCACAGATACGCAGTATTTT.

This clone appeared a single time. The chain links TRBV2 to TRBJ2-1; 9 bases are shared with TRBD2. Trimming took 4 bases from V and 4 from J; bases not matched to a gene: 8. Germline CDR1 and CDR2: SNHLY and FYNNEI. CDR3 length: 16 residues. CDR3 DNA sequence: TGTGCCAGCAGTGCGAGGCTAGCGGGATTTTACAATGAGCAGTTCTTC. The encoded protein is CASSARLAGFYNEQFF.

The CDR3 DNA reads TGCAGCGTCAAAGGACTAGCGGGATCCTACGAGCAGTACTTC. Translation gives CSVKGLAGSYEQYF. This chain links TRBV29-1 with TRBJ2-7; 12 bases map to TRBD2. CDR1 SQVTM and CDR2 ANQGSEA come from the germline V gene. The CDR3 runs to 14 residues. V was pared by 6 bases and J by 1 base, with 4 bases of the junction left unmatched.

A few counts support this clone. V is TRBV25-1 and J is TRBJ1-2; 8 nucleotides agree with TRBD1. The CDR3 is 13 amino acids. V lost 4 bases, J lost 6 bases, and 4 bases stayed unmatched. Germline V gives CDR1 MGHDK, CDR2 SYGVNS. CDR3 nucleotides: TGTGCCAGCAGTGTCCGGACAGGGAATGGCTACACCTTC. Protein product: CASSVRTGNGYTF.

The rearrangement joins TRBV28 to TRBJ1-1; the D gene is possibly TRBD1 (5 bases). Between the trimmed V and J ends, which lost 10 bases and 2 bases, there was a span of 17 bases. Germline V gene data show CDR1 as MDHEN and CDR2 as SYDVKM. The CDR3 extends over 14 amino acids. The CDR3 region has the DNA TGTGCCACTCTAGGGGCAGGGTCTAACACTGAAGCTTTCTTT. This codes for CATLGAGSNTEAFF.

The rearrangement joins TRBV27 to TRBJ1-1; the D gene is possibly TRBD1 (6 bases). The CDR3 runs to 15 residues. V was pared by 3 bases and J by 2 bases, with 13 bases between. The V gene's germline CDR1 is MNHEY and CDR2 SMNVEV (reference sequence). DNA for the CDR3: TGTGCCAGCAGTTTCCTCGGGACACAAAACACTGAAGCTTTCTTT. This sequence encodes CASSFLGTQNTEAFF.

CDR3 protein: CASGTSGYNEQFF. In nucleotides, the CDR3 is TGCGCCAGCGGAACTAGCGGCTACAATGAGCAGTTCTTC. The chain is built from TRBV10-2 and TRBJ2-1, with TRBD2 matching 8 bases. Germline CDR1 reads WSHSY; CDR2 reads SAAADI. The V gene end was trimmed by 8 bases and the J gene end by 3 bases; junction bases not matched to a gene: 3. This CDR3 has 13 amino acids.

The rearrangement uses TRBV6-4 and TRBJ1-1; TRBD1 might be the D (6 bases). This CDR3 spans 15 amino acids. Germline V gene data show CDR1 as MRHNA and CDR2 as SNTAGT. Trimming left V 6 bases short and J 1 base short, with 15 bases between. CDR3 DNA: TGTGCCAGCAGAATGGACAGCGGATGGAACACTGAAGCTTTCTTT. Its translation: CASRMDSGWNTEAFF.

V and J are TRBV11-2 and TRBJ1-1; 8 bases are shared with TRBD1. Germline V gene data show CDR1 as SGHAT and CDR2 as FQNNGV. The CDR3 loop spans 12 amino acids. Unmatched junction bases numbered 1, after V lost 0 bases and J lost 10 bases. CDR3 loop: CASSLDQGAAFF. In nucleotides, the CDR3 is TGTGCCAGCAGCTTAGATCAGGGGGCAGCTTTCTTT.

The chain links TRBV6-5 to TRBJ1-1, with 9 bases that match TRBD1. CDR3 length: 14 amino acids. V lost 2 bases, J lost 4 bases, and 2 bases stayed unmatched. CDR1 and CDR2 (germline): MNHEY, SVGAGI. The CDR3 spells CASSYGTGSTEAFF. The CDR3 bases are TGTGCCAGCAGTTACGGGACAGGGAGCACTGAAGCTTTCTTT.

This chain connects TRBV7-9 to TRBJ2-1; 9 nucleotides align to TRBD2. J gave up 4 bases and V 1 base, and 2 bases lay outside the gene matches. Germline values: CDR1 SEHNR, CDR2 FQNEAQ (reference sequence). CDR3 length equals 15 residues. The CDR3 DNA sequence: TGTGCCAGCAGCTTAGGCCTAGCGGGGTACAATGAGCAGTTCTTC. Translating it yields CASSLGLAGYNEQFF. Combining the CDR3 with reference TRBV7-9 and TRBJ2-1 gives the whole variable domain DTGVSQNPRHKITKRGQNVTFRCDPISEHNRLYWYRQTLGQGPEFLTYFQNEAQLEKSRLLSDRFSAERPKGSFSTLEIQRTEQGDSAMYLCASSLGLAGYNEQFFGPGTRLTVL.

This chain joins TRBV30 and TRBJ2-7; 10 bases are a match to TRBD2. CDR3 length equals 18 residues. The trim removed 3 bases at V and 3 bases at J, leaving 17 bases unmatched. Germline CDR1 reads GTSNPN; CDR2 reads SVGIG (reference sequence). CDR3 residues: CAWRKPGLATVSRYEQYF. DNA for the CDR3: TGTGCCTGGAGGAAACCGGGACTAGCGACCGTCAGCCGCTACGAGCAGTACTTC.

The CDR3 DNA is TGTGCCAGCAGCTGGACAGCCCAAGAGACCCAGTACTTC. Translated, it gives CASSWTAQETQYF. This sequence joins TRBV27 and TRBJ2-5, with D tentatively TRBD1 (6 bases). The germline V gene has CDR1 MNHEY and CDR2 SMNVEV (reference sequence). The CDR3 has 13 residues. The V end lost 6 bases, the J end lost 1 base, and 9 bases lay between the germline ends.

This CDR3 is CASSYGDSRRATSGANVLTF. The DNA for the CDR3 is TGCGCCAGCAGCTATGGAGATTCGCGCAGGGCGACCTCTGGGGCCAACGTCCTGACTTTC. This sequence joins TRBV5-1 and TRBJ2-6; weak D call: TRBD1 (5 bases). This CDR3 has 20 residues. Between the trimmed V and J ends, which lost 3 bases and 0 bases, there was a span of 22 bases. Germline V gene lookup returns CDR1 SGHRS and CDR2 YFSETQ.

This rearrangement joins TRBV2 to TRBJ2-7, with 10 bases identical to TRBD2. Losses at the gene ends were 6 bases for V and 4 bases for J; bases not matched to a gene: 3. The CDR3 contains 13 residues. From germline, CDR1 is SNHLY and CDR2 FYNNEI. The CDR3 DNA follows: TGTGCCAGCAGGGCTAGCGGGAGTTACGAGCAGTACTTC. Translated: CASRASGSYEQYF.

The DNA for the CDR3 is TGCAGCGCAGGACAGGGTGTAGGAGGAAACACCATATATTTT. It encodes CSAGQGVGGNTIYF. The rearrangement links TRBV29-1 to TRBJ1-3, with 8 nucleotides matching TRBD1. The germline CDR1 and CDR2 sequences are SQVTM and ANQGSEA. The CDR3 sequence is 14 residues long. J was trimmed by 4 bases and V by 7 bases; bases with no gene match: 9.

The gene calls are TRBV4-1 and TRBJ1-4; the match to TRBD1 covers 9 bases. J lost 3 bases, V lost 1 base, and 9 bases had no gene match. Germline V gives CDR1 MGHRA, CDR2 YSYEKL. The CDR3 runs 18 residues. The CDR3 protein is CASSQAPWTGAPNEKLFF. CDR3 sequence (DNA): TGCGCCAGCAGCCAAGCGCCCTGGACAGGGGCGCCTAATGAAAAACTGTTTTTT.

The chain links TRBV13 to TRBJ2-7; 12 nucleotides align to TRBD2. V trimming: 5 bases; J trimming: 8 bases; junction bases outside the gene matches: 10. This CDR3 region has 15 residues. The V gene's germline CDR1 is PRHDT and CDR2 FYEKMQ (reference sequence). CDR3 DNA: TGTGCCAGCAGCCCTCGGACTAGCGGGACTCAAAAGCAGTACTTC. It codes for CASSPRTSGTQKQYF.

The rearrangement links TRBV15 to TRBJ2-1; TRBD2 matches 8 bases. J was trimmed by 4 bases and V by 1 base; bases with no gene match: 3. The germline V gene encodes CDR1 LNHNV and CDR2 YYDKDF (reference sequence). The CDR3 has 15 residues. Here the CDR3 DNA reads TGTGCCACCAGCAGAGTGCGGGAGGTTTACAATGAGCAGTTCTTC. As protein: CATSRVREVYNEQFF.

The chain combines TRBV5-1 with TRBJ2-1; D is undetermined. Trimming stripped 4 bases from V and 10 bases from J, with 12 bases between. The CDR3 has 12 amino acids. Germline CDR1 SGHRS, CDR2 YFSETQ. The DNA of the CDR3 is TGCGCCAGCAGCAAGATCCTAACGGAGCAGTTCTTC. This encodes CASSKILTEQFF.

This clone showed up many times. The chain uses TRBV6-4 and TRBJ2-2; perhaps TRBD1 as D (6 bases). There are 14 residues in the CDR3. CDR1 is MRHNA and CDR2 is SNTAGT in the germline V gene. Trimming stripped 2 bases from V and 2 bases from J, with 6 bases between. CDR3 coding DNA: TGTGCCAGCAGTGACGGGACAAACACCGGGGAGCTGTTTTTT. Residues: CASSDGTNTGELFF.

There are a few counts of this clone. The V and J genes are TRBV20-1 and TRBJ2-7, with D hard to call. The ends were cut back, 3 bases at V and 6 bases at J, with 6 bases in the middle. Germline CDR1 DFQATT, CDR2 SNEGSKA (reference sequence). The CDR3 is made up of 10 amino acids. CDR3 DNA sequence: TGCAGTGCTAGGAGATCCGAGCAGTACTTC. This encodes CSARRSEQYF.

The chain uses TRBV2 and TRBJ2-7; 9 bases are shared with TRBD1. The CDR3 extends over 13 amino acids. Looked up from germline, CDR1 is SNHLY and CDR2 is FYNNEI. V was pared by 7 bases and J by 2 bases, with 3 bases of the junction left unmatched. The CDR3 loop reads CASTRDRAYEQYF. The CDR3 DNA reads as TGTGCCAGCACTAGGGACAGGGCCTACGAGCAGTACTTC. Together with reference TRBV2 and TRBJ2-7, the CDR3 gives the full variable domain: EPEVTQTPSHQVTQMGQEVILRCVPISNHLYFYWYRQILGQKVEFLVSFYNNEISEKSEIFDDQFSVERPDGSNFTLKIRSTKLEDSAMYFCASTRDRAYEQYFGPGTRLTVT.